This TCR beta chain was identified during a study of cytomegalovirus exposure and HLA in healthy donors. Study details: From donors who were HLA-typed, an early data release held 75 million to 85 million unique TCRs.

PCR involved 60 Vbeta and 13 Jbeta primers. The assay was immunoSEQ multiplex PCR, and TCRdb's table has in-frame clones only and misses some. The sample has roughly 90,000 clones, 75% to 85% seen once. CDR1 is SGHRS, CDR2 YFSETQ, per germline. This CDR3 is built from 16 residues. The V gene lost 0 bases and the J gene lost 0 bases, with 10 bases spanning the gap. This chain links TRBV5-1 with TRBJ1-3; D remains unclear. Sequenced sample: PBMCs. This TCR was sampled from a young man in good health and CMV-seronegative. CDR3 in DNA: TGCGCCAGCAGCTTGGGAAATACTGCCTCTGGAAACACCATATATTTT. Translating gives CASSLGNTASGNTIYF.